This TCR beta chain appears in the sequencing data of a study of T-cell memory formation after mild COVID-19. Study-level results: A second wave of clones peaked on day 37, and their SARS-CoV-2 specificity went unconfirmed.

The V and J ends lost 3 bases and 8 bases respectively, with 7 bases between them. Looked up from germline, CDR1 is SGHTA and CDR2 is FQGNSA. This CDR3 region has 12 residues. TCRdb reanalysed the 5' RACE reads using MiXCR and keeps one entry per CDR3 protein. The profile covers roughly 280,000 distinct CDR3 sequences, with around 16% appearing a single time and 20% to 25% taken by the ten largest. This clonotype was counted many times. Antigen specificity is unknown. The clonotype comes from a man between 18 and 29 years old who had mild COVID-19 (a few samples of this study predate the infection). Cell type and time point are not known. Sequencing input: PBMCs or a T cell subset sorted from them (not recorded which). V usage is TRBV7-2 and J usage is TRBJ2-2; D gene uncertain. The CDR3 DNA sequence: TGTGCCAGCAGCTTCCGGTGGGGGGAGCTGTTTTTT. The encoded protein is CASSFRWGELFF. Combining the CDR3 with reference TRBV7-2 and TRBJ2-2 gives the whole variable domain GAGVSQSPSNKVTEKGKDVELRCDPISGHTALYWYRQSLGQGLEFLIYFQGNSAPDKSGLPSDRFSAERTGGSVSTLTIQRTQQEDSAVYLCASSFRWGELFFGEGSRLTVL.